Each of the 19 T cell receptor beta chains below was sequenced from the same sample in a study of cytomegalovirus exposure and HLA in healthy donors. Researchers ran the PCR with 60 Vbeta and 13 Jbeta primers. Libraries were prepared by immunoSEQ multiplex PCR; TCRdb keeps only in-frame clonotypes and omits some of them. The sample has 100,000 or so clones, approximately 81% seen once. The sequencing sample was made of PBMCs. These receptors originate from a female donor in good health and CMV-seropositive.

CDR3 in DNA: TGTGCCAGTAGTATAAGTGCAGGGCCCAATCAGCCCCAGCATTTT. Translated, it gives CASSISAGPNQPQHF. The chain uses TRBV19 and TRBJ1-5; a weak D match, TRBD1 (5 bases). The V end was cut by 2 bases, the J end by 3 bases, with 11 bases between. CDR3 length: 15 residues. The V gene's germline CDR1 is LNHDA and CDR2 SQIVND (reference sequence).

The chain is built from TRBV10-2 and TRBJ2-2; 11 nucleotides agree with TRBD1. This CDR3 region has 14 residues. V trimming: 6 bases; J trimming: 7 bases; junction bases outside the gene matches: 4. Germline CDR1 reads WSHSY; CDR2 reads SAAADI. CDR3 nucleotides: TGCGCCAGCAGGGACAGGGGGCGTGACGGGGAGCTGTTTTTT. It codes for CASRDRGRDGELFF.

As to this clone: A read error may produce the germline difference seen at one junction end. The chain has TRBV6-6 and TRBJ2-6, with D possibly matching TRBD1 (6 bases). CDR3 length: 16 amino acids. From germline, CDR1 is MNHNY and CDR2 SVGAGI (reference sequence). The CDR3 reads CASSYTRQAGANGLTF. In DNA form, the CDR3 reads TGTGCCAGCAGTTACACGAGACAGGCTGGGGCCAACGGCCTGACTTTC.

The chain has TRBV6-5 and TRBJ2-7, with 8 bases aligning to TRBD2. V lost 0 bases to trimming and J lost 6 bases; unmatched junction nucleotides: 7. Germline loops: CDR1 MNHEY, CDR2 SVGAGI. The length of the CDR3 is 15 residues. This CDR3 is CASSYSTTAGGEQYF. In DNA form, the CDR3 reads TGTGCCAGCAGTTACTCAACTACCGCGGGAGGCGAGCAGTACTTC.

This clone appeared once. The CDR3 sequence is CASSLWRDYQETQYF. Written as DNA, the CDR3 is TGTGCCAGCAGCTTATGGCGGGACTACCAAGAGACCCAGTACTTC. The chain links TRBV7-2 to TRBJ2-5, with D maybe TRBD2 (6 bases). This CDR3 has 15 amino acids. V was cut by 2 bases and J by 0 bases, with 10 bases left in between. CDR1 is SGHTA, CDR2 FQGNSA, per germline.

This chain connects TRBV5-6 to TRBJ2-5; perhaps TRBD2 as D (7 bases). Germline loops: CDR1 SGHDT, CDR2 YYEEEE. This CDR3 is built from 13 residues. The V end was cut by 0 bases, the J end by 11 bases, with 14 bases between. CDR3 DNA: TGTGCCAGCAGCTTGGCGGGGGGCGAGGCGCAGTACTTC. Residues: CASSLAGGEAQYF.

The chain's CDR3 is CASSESGRGLGEQYF. CDR3 in DNA: TGTGCCAGCAGTGAATCGGGCAGGGGGCTCGGCGAGCAGTACTTC. V and J are TRBV6-1 and TRBJ2-7; TRBD1 agrees at 8 bases. The length of the CDR3 is 15 residues. Germline CDR1 reads MNHNS; CDR2 reads SASEGT. J gave up 6 bases and V 2 bases, and 9 bases lay outside the gene matches.

This chain uses TRBV7-9 with TRBJ2-3, with a weak D call TRBD2 (7 bases). The V and J ends lost 3 bases and 6 bases respectively, with 13 bases between them. There are 14 residues in the CDR3. Looked up from germline, CDR1 is SEHNR and CDR2 is FQNEAQ (reference sequence). In DNA, the CDR3 is TGTGCCAGCAGCTTTTCGGGGGGCCGCGATACGCAGTATTTT. Its translation is CASSFSGGRDTQYF. The whole variable domain, filled in from reference TRBV7-9 and TRBJ2-3, reads DTGVSQNPRHKITKRGQNVTFRCDPISEHNRLYWYRQTLGQGPEFLTYFQNEAQLEKSRLLSDRFSAERPKGSFSTLEIQRTEQGDSAMYLCASSFSGGRDTQYFGPGTRLTVL.

This chain links TRBV27 with TRBJ2-7; 9 nucleotides line up with TRBD1. Losses at the gene ends were 5 bases for V and 3 bases for J; bases not matched to a gene: 5. Per germline, CDR1 MNHEY and CDR2 SMNVEV (reference sequence). The CDR3 is 14 residues long. CDR3 in amino acids: CASSKQGARYEQYF. The CDR3, as DNA: TGTGCCAGCAGTAAACAGGGGGCGCGCTACGAGCAGTACTTC.

A note on this clone: At one end, the junction sequence differs from germline, possibly due to a read error. The chain couples TRBV27 to TRBJ2-4; 7 nucleotides line up with TRBD1. This CDR3 spans 14 amino acids. The V gene's germline CDR1 is MNHEY and CDR2 SMNVEV (reference sequence). The CDR3 region is CASRGQIAKNSQYF. CDR3 nucleotide sequence: TGTGCCAGCAGGGGACAGATAGCCAAAAACAGTCAGTACTTC.

The rearrangement uses TRBV5-8 and TRBJ1-4; tentative D call: TRBD1 (5 bases). The CDR3 contains 17 residues. Germline CDR1 and CDR2: SGHTS and YDEGEE. Deletions cut 3 bases from V and 0 bases from J, with 15 bases between. The CDR3 coding sequence is TGTGCCAGCAGCTACTTCAGGGATTCCCCAACTAATGAAAAACTGTTTTTT. Translated, it gives CASSYFRDSPTNEKLFF. The variable domain in full, with the rest retrieved from reference TRBV5-8 and TRBJ1-4, is EAGVTQSPTHLIKTRGQQATLRCSPISGHTSVYWYQQALGLGLQFLLWYDEGEERNRGNFPPRFSGRQFPNYSSELNVNALELEDSALYLCASSYFRDSPTNEKLFFGSGTQLSVL.

The rearrangement joins TRBV7-9 to TRBJ2-7; 7 bases match TRBD1. The CDR3 spans 16 residues. Germline V gives CDR1 SEHNR, CDR2 FQNEAQ (reference sequence). V lost 5 bases, J lost 2 bases, and 12 bases stayed unmatched. CDR3 coding DNA: TGTGCCAGCAGCCCCCTACCGGGACAGATAACCTACGAGCAGTACTTC. Translating gives CASSPLPGQITYEQYF.

This clone was counted a single time. The chain is built from TRBV7-2 and TRBJ1-6, with D maybe TRBD1 (6 bases). The V end was cut by 2 bases, the J end by 7 bases, with 9 bases between. This CDR3 has 14 residues. Germline V gene data show CDR1 as SGHTA and CDR2 as FQGNSA. The CDR3 loop reads CASSLNRANSPLHF. CDR3 nucleotide sequence: TGTGCCAGCAGCTTAAACAGGGCAAATTCACCCCTCCACTTT. Variable domain in full (rest from reference TRBV7-2 and TRBJ1-6): GAGVSQSPSNKVTEKGKDVELRCDPISGHTALYWYRQSLGQGLEFLIYFQGNSAPDKSGLPSDRFSAERTGGSVSTLTIQRTQQEDSAVYLCASSLNRANSPLHFGNGTRLTVT.

This clone was detected a few times. The chain combines TRBV19 with TRBJ1-2; 7 bases align to TRBD1. The V gene's germline CDR1 is LNHDA and CDR2 SQIVND (reference sequence). The CDR3 runs to 16 residues. Trimming at V came to 4 bases and at J to 4 bases, leaving 12 bases not matched to a gene. For the CDR3, the DNA is TGTGCCAGTAGTACCCAACGGGACAGCCTTTCCTATGGCTACACCTTC. The encoded protein is CASSTQRDSLSYGYTF.

The chain employs TRBV6-6 and TRBJ1-6; TRBD1 is a possible D gene (5 bases). There are 16 residues in the CDR3. CDR1 and CDR2 from the germline V gene are MNHNY and SVGAGI (reference sequence). Deletions cut 0 bases from V and 1 base from J, with 7 bases between. The CDR3 DNA reads TGTGCCAGCAGTTACTCGGGGGGGTCCTATAATTCACCCCTCCACTTT. Its protein product is CASSYSGGSYNSPLHF.

The CDR3 region has the DNA TGTGCCAGCAGCGTAGAGGGGACTAGCGGTAAAGAGCAGTTCTTC. Translating gives CASSVEGTSGKEQFF. J is TRBJ2-1 and V is TRBV9; 11 bases map to TRBD2. Unmatched junction bases numbered 6, after V lost 0 bases and J lost 10 bases. There are 15 residues in the CDR3. Germline V CDR1 and CDR2: SGDLS, YYNGEE.

The chain links TRBV28 to TRBJ1-2; possibly TRBD1 for D (6 bases). The germline V and J ends were trimmed by 1 base and 2 bases, with 11 bases remaining between them. Germline V lookup: CDR1 MDHEN, CDR2 SYDVKM. The CDR3 has 15 amino acids. CDR3 loop: CASSLSGGQNYGYTF. The CDR3 bases are TGTGCCAGCAGTTTATCCGGCGGACAGAACTATGGCTACACCTTC.

The gene calls are TRBV6-1 and TRBJ1-5; the D is unclear. V lost 5 bases and J 2 bases, leaving 10 bases between the germline ends. CDR1 is MNHNS and CDR2 is SASEGT in the germline V gene. This CDR3 has 14 residues. The chain's CDR3 is CASSPEGGNQPQHF. CDR3 DNA: TGTGCCAGCAGTCCCGAGGGAGGCAATCAGCCCCAGCATTTT.

J is TRBJ2-2 and V is TRBV19; TRBD2 matches at 7 bases. The CDR3 extends over 15 amino acids. Germline V gene data show CDR1 as LNHDA and CDR2 as SQIVND (reference sequence). With 6 bases clipped from V and 4 bases from J, the junction kept 8 bases outside the gene matches. The CDR3: CASSSTGGTTGELFF. In nucleotides, the CDR3 is TGTGCCAGTAGCTCCACGGGAGGAACCACCGGGGAGCTGTTTTTT. Variable domain in full (rest from reference TRBV19 and TRBJ2-2): DGGITQSPKYLFRKEGQNVTLSCEQNLNHDAMYWYRQDPGQGLRLIYYSQIVNDFQKGDIAEGYSVSREKKESFPLTVTSAQKNPTAFYLCASSSTGGTTGELFFGEGSRLTVL.